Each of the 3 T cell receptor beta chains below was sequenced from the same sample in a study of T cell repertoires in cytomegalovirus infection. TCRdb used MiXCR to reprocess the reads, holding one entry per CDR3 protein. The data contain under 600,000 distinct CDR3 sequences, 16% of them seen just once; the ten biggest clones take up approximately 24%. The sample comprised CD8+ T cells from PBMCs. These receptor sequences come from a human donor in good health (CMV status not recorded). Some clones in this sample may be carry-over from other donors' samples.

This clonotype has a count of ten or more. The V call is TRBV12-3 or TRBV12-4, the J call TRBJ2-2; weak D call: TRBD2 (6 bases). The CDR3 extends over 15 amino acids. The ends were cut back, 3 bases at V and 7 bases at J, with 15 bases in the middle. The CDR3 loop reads CASSFNVGGDGELFF. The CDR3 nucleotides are TGTGCCAGCAGTTTTAATGTGGGCGGGGACGGGGAGCTGTTTTTT.

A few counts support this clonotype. The CDR3 coding sequence is TGTGCCACTGGGGGGGAGGGGAAATACAATGAGCAGTTCTTC. Translated, it gives CATGGEGKYNEQFF. The gene calls are TRBV10-3 and TRBJ2-1, with 7 bases fitting TRBD2. Germline CDR1 is ENHRY and CDR2 is SYGVKD. The trim removed 10 bases at V and 4 bases at J, leaving 10 bases unmatched. This CDR3 comprises 14 residues.

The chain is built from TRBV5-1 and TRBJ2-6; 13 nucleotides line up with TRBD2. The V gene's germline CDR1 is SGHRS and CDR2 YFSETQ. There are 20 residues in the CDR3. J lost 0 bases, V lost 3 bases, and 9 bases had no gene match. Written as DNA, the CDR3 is TGCGCCAGCAGCTCGAGAGGACTAGCGGGGGTTTACTCTGGGGCCAACGTCCTGACTTTC. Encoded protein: CASSSRGLAGVYSGANVLTF.